These 25 T cell receptor beta chains came from one sample sequenced in a study of blood T cell repertoires in COVID-19. Clones were read by immunoSEQ multiplex PCR, and TCRdb kept only the in-frame ones, dropping some. The sample records some 200,000 clones, about 86% being singletons. Input material: PBMCs or T cells enriched from blood (not recorded which). Receptors were obtained from a woman aged 50 to 60 in a cohort exposed to, infected with or recovered from COVID-19 (not recorded which).

The rearrangement uses TRBV28 and TRBJ1-5; possibly TRBD1 for D (5 bases). Germline CDR1 reads MDHEN; CDR2 reads SYDVKM. The CDR3 is 13 residues long. V lost 6 bases and J lost 3, with 9 bases in between. The CDR3 DNA reads TGTGCCAGCAGAAGACAGTTCAATCAGCCCCAGCATTTT. This translates into CASRRQFNQPQHF.

The chain carries TRBV19 and TRBJ1-2, with D perhaps TRBD1 (5 bases). The CDR3 runs 16 residues. Germline-derived CDR1 and CDR2 are LNHDA and SQIVND (reference sequence). V lost 3 bases, J lost 7 bases, and 21 bases lay in between. The CDR3 loop reads CASSILGLNPPGGYTF. The CDR3 coding sequence is TGTGCCAGTAGTATTCTGGGACTAAACCCGCCGGGTGGCTACACCTTC.

The rearrangement links TRBV20-1 to TRBJ2-1, with 9 bases lining up with TRBD2. V gave up 3 bases and J gave up 6 bases; unmatched junction bases: 12. The CDR3 loop spans 16 amino acids. Germline CDR1 DFQATT, CDR2 SNEGSKA (reference sequence). For the CDR3, the DNA is TGCAGTGCTAGTAGGGCGGGGGGGCCTTCGTCCAATGAGCAGTTCTTC. This gives the protein CSASRAGGPSSNEQFF.

This sequence joins TRBV7-8 and TRBJ1-2; tentatively, D is TRBD1 (5 bases). The CDR3 is 18 residues long. CDR1 is SGHVS and CDR2 is FQNEAQ in the germline V gene. Trimming cost V 5 bases and J 6 bases, with 28 bases left between them. CDR3 amino acids: CASSLQWGSAGAVDGYTF. The CDR3 region has the DNA TGTGCCAGCAGCCTACAATGGGGTTCTGCTGGGGCGGTTGATGGCTACACCTTC. The whole variable domain, remainder taken from reference TRBV7-8 and TRBJ1-2, is GAGVSQSPRYKVAKRGQDVALRCDPISGHVSLFWYQQALGQGPEFLTYFQNEAQLDKSGLPSDRFFAERPEGSVSTLKIQRTQQEDSAVYLCASSLQWGSAGAVDGYTFGSGTRLTVV.

The genes are TRBV5-1 and TRBJ2-2, with a tentative D call TRBD2 (5 bases). Germline lookup yields CDR1 SGHRS and CDR2 YFSETQ. V lost 4 bases to trimming and J lost 1 base, with 8 bases between them. This CDR3 contains 14 residues. The CDR3 region is CASSAGQNTGELFF. DNA of the CDR3: TGCGCCAGCAGCGCGGGTCAGAACACCGGGGAGCTGTTTTTT.

V and J are TRBV11-2 and TRBJ1-1; no definite D call. The germline V and J ends were trimmed by 2 bases and 1 base, with 8 bases remaining between them. Looked up from germline, CDR1 is SGHAT and CDR2 is FQNNGV. This CDR3 comprises 14 residues. This CDR3 is CASSLLQQNTEAFF. DNA of the CDR3: TGTGCCAGCAGCTTATTACAGCAGAACACTGAAGCTTTCTTT.

The chain combines TRBV10-1 with TRBJ1-1, with D perhaps TRBD1 (6 bases). The CDR3 consists of 18 residues. Germline-derived CDR1 and CDR2 are WNHNN and SYGVQD (reference sequence). The germline V and J ends were trimmed by 0 bases and 4 bases, with 21 bases remaining between them. In DNA form, the CDR3 reads TGCGCCAGCAGTGAGTCGCGCAGGGGCATCTGGAGGAGCACTGAAGCTTTCTTT. It specifies CASSESRRGIWRSTEAFF.

V usage is TRBV7-2 and J usage is TRBJ1-1; the D gene is possibly TRBD1 (6 bases). The V end lost 5 bases, the J end lost 0 bases, and 16 bases lay between the germline ends. The CDR3 runs 16 residues. Germline assignment: CDR1 SGHTA and CDR2 FQGNSA. This CDR3 is CASSLGGGGMNTEAFF. The CDR3 bases are TGTGCCAGCAGCCTAGGGGGGGGAGGTATGAACACTGAAGCTTTCTTT.

This chain uses TRBV28 with TRBJ1-1; 7 bases match TRBD1. Germline V lookup: CDR1 MDHEN, CDR2 SYDVKM. Trimming at V came to 6 bases and at J to 9 bases, leaving 13 bases not matched to a gene. The CDR3 has 14 residues. The CDR3 is CASRYSTGDWKAFF. CDR3 bases: TGTGCCAGCAGATACTCCACAGGGGATTGGAAAGCTTTCTTT.

The chain recombines TRBV30 with TRBJ2-5; 7 bases are shared with TRBD2. This CDR3 is 15 amino acids long. Trimming at V came to 4 bases and at J to 4 bases, leaving 12 bases not matched to a gene. Germline-derived CDR1 and CDR2 are GTSNPN and SVGIG (reference sequence). The CDR3 region has the DNA TGTGCCTGGACATACGGGAGGAGCGGGGCAGAGACCCAGTACTTC. Protein: CAWTYGRSGAETQYF.

The chain couples TRBV30 to TRBJ1-1; 9 nucleotides line up with TRBD1. In germline, CDR1 is GTSNPN, CDR2 SVGIG (reference sequence). The CDR3 loop spans 18 amino acids. V lost 0 bases, J lost 4 bases, and 15 bases stayed unmatched. The DNA for the CDR3 is TGTGCCTGGAGTGTTACAGGTTACAGGGGGCAAGTTTCCACTGAAGCTTTCTTT. Translating it yields CAWSVTGYRGQVSTEAFF.

This clone was seen just once. The rearrangement links TRBV5-6 to TRBJ2-6; a weak D match, TRBD1 (6 bases). Germline V CDR1 and CDR2: SGHDT, YYEEEE. The V gene lost 4 bases and the J gene lost 4 bases, with 12 bases spanning the gap. The CDR3 covers 15 residues. CDR3 sequence (DNA): TGTGCCAGCAGCCCCTGGGGGCTGGGGGCCAACGTCCTGACTTTC. It is translated as CASSPWGLGANVLTF.

The J gene is TRBJ1-6, the V gene TRBV18; maybe TRBD1 (6 bases). This CDR3 is built from 17 residues. The germline V and J ends were trimmed by 3 bases and 5 bases, with 17 bases remaining between them. Germline V gives CDR1 KGHSH, CDR2 LQKENI. CDR3 nucleotide sequence: TGTGCCAGCTCACCGGCAGCCGGGACAAGCGATAATTCACCCCTCCACTTT. Protein sequence: CASSPAAGTSDNSPLHF.

The chain employs TRBV7-2 and TRBJ2-7; TRBD2 matches 13 bases. CDR3 size: 15 residues. V lost 6 bases to trimming and J lost 3 bases; unmatched junction nucleotides: 5. Germline-derived CDR1 and CDR2 are SGHTA and FQGNSA. The CDR3 sequence is CASSLTSGGGYEQYF. In DNA form, the CDR3 reads TGTGCCAGCAGTCTTACTAGCGGGGGGGGCTACGAGCAGTACTTC.

This clone was recorded at least ten times. This rearrangement joins TRBV4-2 to TRBJ2-1; no reliable D call. CDR3 length: 15 residues. Germline CDR1 LGHNA, CDR2 YNFKEQ. V was cut by 6 bases and J by 3 bases, with 15 bases left in between. The CDR3 here is CASSLERASYNEQFF. DNA for the CDR3: TGTGCCAGCAGTCTAGAGCGTGCCAGCTACAATGAGCAGTTCTTC.

In this sample, this clone turned up once. The chain links TRBV18 to TRBJ2-5, with 8 bases matching TRBD1. Unmatched junction bases numbered 0, after V lost 3 bases and J lost 3 bases. This CDR3 is built from 13 residues. The germline V gene has CDR1 KGHSH and CDR2 LQKENI. The CDR3, as DNA: TGTGCCAGCTCACCGGGACAGGAAGAGACCCAGTACTTC. Residues: CASSPGQEETQYF.

The chain joins TRBV5-1 to TRBJ2-1, with 10 bases identical to TRBD2. Per the germline V gene, CDR1 is SGHRS and CDR2 is YFSETQ. With 4 bases clipped from V and 3 bases from J, the junction kept 7 bases outside the gene matches. The CDR3 is 16 amino acids. CDR3 sequence: CASSPGVAGGYNEQFF. In nucleotides, the CDR3 is TGCGCCAGCAGCCCCGGGGTAGCGGGGGGCTACAATGAGCAGTTCTTC.

This rearrangement joins TRBV6-5 to TRBJ1-2; D not resolved. Germline CDR1 and CDR2: MNHEY and SVGAGI. V lost 4 bases to trimming and J lost 3 bases, with 15 bases between them. This CDR3 region has 15 residues. The CDR3 nucleotides are TGTGCCAGCAGTTCCTACGCCGAGAAATACTATGGCTACACCTTC. It is translated as CASSSYAEKYYGYTF.

The chain employs TRBV20-1 and TRBJ2-7; D might be TRBD1 (6 bases). This CDR3 is built from 13 residues. V was cut by 3 bases and J by 0 bases, with 9 bases left in between. Germline V gene sequence: CDR1 DFQATT, CDR2 SNEGSKA (reference sequence). The CDR3 DNA is TGCAGTGCTAGTCAGGGACACTCCTACGAGCAGTACTTC. Encoded protein: CSASQGHSYEQYF.

The chain carries TRBV4-1 and TRBJ1-2; D perhaps matches TRBD1 (5 bases). V was cut by 4 bases and J by 3 bases, with 15 bases left in between. This CDR3 comprises 15 residues. Germline-derived CDR1 and CDR2 are MGHRA and YSYEKL. The CDR3: CASSRGGEQHYGYTF. CDR3 sequence (DNA): TGCGCCAGCAGCCGCGGGGGGGAACAACACTATGGCTACACCTTC.

The V call is TRBV7-2, the J call TRBJ2-1, with a weak D call TRBD2 (7 bases). Trimming pared 2 bases from V and 1 base from J, leaving 12 bases between. Germline V lookup: CDR1 SGHTA, CDR2 FQGNSA. The CDR3 length is 16 residues. CDR3 coding DNA: TGTGCCAGCAGCTTATGGGGGGGGCCGTCCTACAATGAGCAGTTCTTC. This encodes CASSLWGGPSYNEQFF.

The rearrangement joins TRBV5-4 to TRBJ2-1, with D perhaps TRBD1 (5 bases). The CDR3 extends over 14 amino acids. The V gene lost 2 bases and the J gene lost 7 bases, with 13 bases spanning the gap. CDR1 SGHNT and CDR2 YYREEE come from the germline V gene (reference sequence). The CDR3 region is CASSLGQGRNEQFF. In nucleotides, the CDR3 is TGTGCCAGCAGCTTAGGTCAGGGCAGGAATGAGCAGTTCTTC.

This sequence joins TRBV6-2 or TRBV6-3 and TRBJ1-1; D perhaps matches TRBD1 (5 bases). The V and J ends lost 3 bases and 0 bases respectively, with 17 bases between them. The germline V gene has CDR1 MNHEY and CDR2 SVGEGT. The CDR3 length is 17 residues. The CDR3 region is CASSYRRQLTMNTEAFF. CDR3 coding DNA: TGTGCCAGCAGTTATCGCCGACAGCTCACCATGAACACTGAAGCTTTCTTT.

The gene calls are TRBV14 and TRBJ2-7; maybe TRBD1 (5 bases). Between the trimmed V and J ends, which lost 0 bases and 7 bases, there was a span of 10 bases. The CDR3 has 13 residues. Germline V gene lookup returns CDR1 SGHDN and CDR2 FVKESK. CDR3: CASSQDPGWEQYF. The CDR3 coding sequence is TGTGCCAGCAGCCAAGATCCAGGGTGGGAGCAGTACTTC.

As for this clone: Distinct nucleotide sequences in the sample also encode this CDR3. The chain employs TRBV7-9 and TRBJ1-2; D unresolved. V was trimmed by 1 base and J by 11 bases, leaving 11 bases between them. Germline CDR1 reads SEHNR; CDR2 reads FQNEAQ (reference sequence). This CDR3 region has 12 residues. The CDR3 reads CASSLGAGGYTF. Here the CDR3 DNA reads TGTGCCAGCAGCTTAGGTGCGGGTGGTTACACCTTC.